A selection of T cell receptor beta chains follows, all from one sample in a study of control samples from healthy donors and cancer patients. Using immunoSEQ multiplex PCR, the repertoire was profiled, and TCRdb retains in-frame clones only, with some absent. In the table there are some 94,000 clones, roughly 86% of which are singletons. Material: blood. The receptors were sampled from a woman in her forties or fifties in good health. Both conserved end residues are part of each CDR3. D genes are given only for firm matches. Clone size is shown for a subset of rows, as once, few, many or a class of expanded clone.

TRBV6-2/TRBV6-3	TRBD2	TRBJ2-1	-	TGTGCCAGCAGCCAACTAGCGGGGCGCAATGAGCAGTTCTTC	CASSQLAGRNEQFF
TRBV19	-	TRBJ1-1	-	TGTGCCAGTAGTACGTTAGTGGGGGGATCGGCTTTCTTT	CASSTLVGGSAFF
TRBV11-2	-	TRBJ2-7	-	TGTGCCAGCAGCTTAGAAGCCGGGAACTACGAGCAGTACTTC	CASSLEAGNYEQYF
TRBV9	-	TRBJ1-1	-	TGTGCCAGCAGCCTCGACCGAGGGTTGAACACTGAAGCTTTCTTT	CASSLDRGLNTEAFF
TRBV7-8	-	TRBJ1-6	-	TGTGCCAGCAGCTTAGCAGCCAGGACCTCCTATAATTCACCCCTCCACTTT	CASSLAARTSYNSPLHF
TRBV4-1	TRBD1	TRBJ1-1	-	TGCGCCAGCAGCCAAGAACAGGGGGCCCTGAACACTGAAGCTTTCTTT	CASSQEQGALNTEAFF
TRBV28	TRBD2	TRBJ2-7	-	TGTGCCAGCAACCCATCGGAGACTAGCGGGAGCTACGAGCAGTACTTC	CASNPSETSGSYEQYF
TRBV5-5	-	TRBJ2-1	few	TGTGCCAGCAGCTTGGGAGGCCGGGGGCCCTCCAATGAGCAGTTCTTC	CASSLGGRGPSNEQFF
TRBV5-1	-	TRBJ1-3	-	TGCGCCAGCAGCGTGGTAGGGACCGATAGCTCTGGAAACACCATATATTTT	CASSVVGTDSSGNTIYF
TRBV4-3	TRBD1	TRBJ2-7	-	TGCGCCAGCAGCCAGGGGACAGGGATCCTCTCCTACGAGCAGTACTTC	CASSQGTGILSYEQYF
TRBV4-2	TRBD2	TRBJ2-5	-	TGTGCCAGCAGCCAAGATTCCGGACTAGCGGGGAGAGAGGAGACCCAGTACTTC	CASSQDSGLAGREETQYF
TRBV5-1	TRBD1	TRBJ2-4	-	TGCGCCAGCAGCAGAATACAGGGGGCCCGGGAAAACATTCAGTACTTC	CASSRIQGARENIQYF
TRBV5-6	TRBD1	TRBJ1-6	-	TGTGCCAGCAGCTGGGGACAGTCAAATTCACCCCTCCACTTT	CASSWGQSNSPLHF
TRBV5-5	-	TRBJ1-4	-	TGTGCCAGCAGCTGGAGGGCAACTAATGAAAAACTGTTTTTT	CASSWRATNEKLFF
TRBV11-2	-	TRBJ1-5	-	TGTGCCAGCAGCTTAGATAGGGGCGGTAATAGCAATCAGCCCCAGCATTTT	CASSLDRGGNSNQPQHF
TRBV2	-	TRBJ1-2	-	TGTGCCAGAGAGAGGTCTCAAGGACACTATGGCTACACCTTC	CARERSQGHYGYTF
TRBV6-6	-	TRBJ2-5	-	TGTGCCAGCACCACGGGTCGAGAGACCCAGTACTTC	CASTTGRETQYF
TRBV27	-	TRBJ2-5	-	TGTGCCAGCAGTTTATCTAGAAGAGAGACCCAGTACTTC	CASSLSRRETQYF
TRBV5-1	-	TRBJ2-5	-	TGCGCCAGCAGCTTGGCCCGAGAGGGTCTAGGAGAGACCCAGTACTTC	CASSLAREGLGETQYF